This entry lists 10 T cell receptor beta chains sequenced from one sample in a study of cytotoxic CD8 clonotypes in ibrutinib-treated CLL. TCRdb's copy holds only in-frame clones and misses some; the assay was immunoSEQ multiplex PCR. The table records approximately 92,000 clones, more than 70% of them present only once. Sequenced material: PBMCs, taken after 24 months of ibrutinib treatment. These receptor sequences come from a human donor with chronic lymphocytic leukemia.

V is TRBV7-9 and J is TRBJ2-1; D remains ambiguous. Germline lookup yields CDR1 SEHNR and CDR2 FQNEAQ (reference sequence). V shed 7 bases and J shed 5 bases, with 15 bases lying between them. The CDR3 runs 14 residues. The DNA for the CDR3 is TGTGCCAGCACGCCGAACGGGCCTAACAATGAGCAGTTCTTC. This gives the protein CASTPNGPNNEQFF. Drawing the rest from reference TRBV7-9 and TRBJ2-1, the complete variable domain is DTGVSQNPRHKITKRGQNVTFRCDPISEHNRLYWYRQTLGQGPEFLTYFQNEAQLEKSRLLSDRFSAERPKGSFSTLEIQRTEQGDSAMYLCASTPNGPNNEQFFGPGTRLTVL.

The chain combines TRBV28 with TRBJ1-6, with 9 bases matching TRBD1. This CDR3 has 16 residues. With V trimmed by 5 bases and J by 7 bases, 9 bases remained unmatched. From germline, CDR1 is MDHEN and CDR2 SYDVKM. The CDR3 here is CASSVHTGGENSPLHF. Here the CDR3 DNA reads TGTGCCAGCAGTGTCCACACAGGGGGCGAAAATTCACCCCTCCACTTT.

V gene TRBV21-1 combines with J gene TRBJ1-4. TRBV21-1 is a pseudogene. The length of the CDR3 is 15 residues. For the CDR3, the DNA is TGTGCCAGCAGCAATGGTCGGGATGAGAATGAAAAACTGTTTTTT. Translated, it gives CASSNGRDENEKLFF.

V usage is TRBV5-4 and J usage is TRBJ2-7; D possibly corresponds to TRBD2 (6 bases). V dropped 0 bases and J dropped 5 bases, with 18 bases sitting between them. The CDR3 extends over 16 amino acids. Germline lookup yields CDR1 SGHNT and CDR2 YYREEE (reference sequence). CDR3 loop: CASSLVGGPPGDEQYF. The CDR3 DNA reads TGTGCCAGCAGCTTGGTTGGGGGACCGCCGGGGGACGAGCAGTACTTC.

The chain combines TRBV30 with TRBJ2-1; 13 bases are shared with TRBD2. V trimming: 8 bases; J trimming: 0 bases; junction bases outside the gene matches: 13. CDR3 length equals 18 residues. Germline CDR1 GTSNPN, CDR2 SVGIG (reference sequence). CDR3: CAGRQGGTSGTSYNEQFF. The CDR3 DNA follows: TGTGCCGGAAGACAGGGTGGGACTAGCGGGACCTCCTACAATGAGCAGTTCTTC.

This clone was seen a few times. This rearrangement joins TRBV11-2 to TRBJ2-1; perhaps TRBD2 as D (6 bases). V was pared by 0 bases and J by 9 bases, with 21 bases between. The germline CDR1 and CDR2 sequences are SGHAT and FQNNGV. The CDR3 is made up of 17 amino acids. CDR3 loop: CASSLDVLAGYSSEQFF. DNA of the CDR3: TGTGCCAGCAGCTTAGATGTCCTGGCGGGATACTCCAGTGAGCAGTTCTTC.

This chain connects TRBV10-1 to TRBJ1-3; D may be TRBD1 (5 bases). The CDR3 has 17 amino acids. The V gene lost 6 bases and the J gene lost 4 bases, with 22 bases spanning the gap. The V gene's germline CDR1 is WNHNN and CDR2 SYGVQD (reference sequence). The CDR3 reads CASRTSPGPVSGNTIYF. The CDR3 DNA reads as TGCGCCAGCAGGACTAGCCCAGGGCCAGTCTCCGGAAACACCATATATTTT.

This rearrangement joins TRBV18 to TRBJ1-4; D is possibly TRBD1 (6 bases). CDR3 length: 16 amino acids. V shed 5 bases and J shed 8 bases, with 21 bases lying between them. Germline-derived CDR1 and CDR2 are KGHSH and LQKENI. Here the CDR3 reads CASSTGQASLGEKLFF. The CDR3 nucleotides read TGTGCCAGCTCAACGGGACAAGCATCCCTAGGGGAAAAACTGTTTTTT.

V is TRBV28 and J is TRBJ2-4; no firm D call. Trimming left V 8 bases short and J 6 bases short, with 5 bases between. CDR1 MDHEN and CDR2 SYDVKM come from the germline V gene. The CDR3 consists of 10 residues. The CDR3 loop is CASGSNIQYF. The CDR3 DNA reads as TGTGCCAGCGGCTCAAACATTCAGTACTTC.

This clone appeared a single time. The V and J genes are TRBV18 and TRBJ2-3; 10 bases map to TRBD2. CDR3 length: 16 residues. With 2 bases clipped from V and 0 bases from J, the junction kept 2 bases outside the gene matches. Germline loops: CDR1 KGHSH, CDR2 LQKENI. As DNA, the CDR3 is TGTGCCAGCTCACCAGGGACTAGCGTTAGCACAGATACGCAGTATTTT. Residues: CASSPGTSVSTDTQYF.